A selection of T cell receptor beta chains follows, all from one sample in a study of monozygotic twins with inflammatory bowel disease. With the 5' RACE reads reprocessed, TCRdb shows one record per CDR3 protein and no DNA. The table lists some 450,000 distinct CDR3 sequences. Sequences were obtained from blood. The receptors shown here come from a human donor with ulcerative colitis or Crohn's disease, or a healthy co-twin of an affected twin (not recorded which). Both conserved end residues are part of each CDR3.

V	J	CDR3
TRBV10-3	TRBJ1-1	CAISERGRETEAFF
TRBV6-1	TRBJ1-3	CASSRDTGRPGNTIYF
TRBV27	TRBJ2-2	CASKGATNTGELFF
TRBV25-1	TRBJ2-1	CASSERTGGSYEQFF
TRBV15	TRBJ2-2	CATRFGQVAGELFF
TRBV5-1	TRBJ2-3	CASSSLPGLAGAPRTDTQYF
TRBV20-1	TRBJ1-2	CSAREGGAGGYTF
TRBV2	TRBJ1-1	CASPADRDTEAFF
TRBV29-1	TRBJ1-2	CSVSGQPLNYGYTF
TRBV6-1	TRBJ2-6	CASRGGGPYRSGANVLTF
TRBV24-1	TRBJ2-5	CATSDGRPGSIQETQYF
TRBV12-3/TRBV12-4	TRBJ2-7	CASSLTVGTYEQYF
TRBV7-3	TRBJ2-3	CASSSAGASTDTQYF
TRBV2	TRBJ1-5	CASNTGQVDQPQHF
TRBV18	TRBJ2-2	CASSPKGPNTGELFF
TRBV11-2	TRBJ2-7	CASSPSPTGVDEQYF
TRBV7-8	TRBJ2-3	CASSTQGGTDTQYF
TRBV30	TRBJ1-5	CAWTKDNSNQPQHF
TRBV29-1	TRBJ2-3	CSARGLDTQYF
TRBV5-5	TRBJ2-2	CASSLLAGGSTGELFF
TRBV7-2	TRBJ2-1	CASSLSSRGRWANEQFF
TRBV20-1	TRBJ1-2	CSARPATGNYGYTF
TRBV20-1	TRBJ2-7	CSARSDYEQYF